The following is a T cell receptor beta chain sequence with its context. Antigen specificity is unknown. This record belongs to a study of shared clonotypes between healthy human individuals. Across the study: Each donor contributed plates that comprised three CD4 naive, three CD4 memory, two CD8 naive and one CD8 memory.

Approximately 210 ng DNA, 30,000 to 35,000 T cell genomes, went into each sorted-subset replicate PCR. This table comes from immunoSEQ multiplex PCR, and its TCRdb copy is limited to in-frame clones, with some not included. The sample includes about 2.5 million clones, under 95% of them seen just once. This CDR3 comprises 15 residues. V lost 7 bases and J 2 bases, leaving 15 bases between the germline ends. From germline, CDR1 is SNHLY and CDR2 FYNNEI. The study, taken as a whole, reports: Generally, estimated richness proved larger in naive subsets than it did in memory subsets.

This sequence joins TRBV2 and TRBJ1-3; a weak D match, TRBD1 (6 bases). The material sequenced was naive CD4+ T cells from PBMCs. The subset: CD45RA+ positively selected. This TCR derives from a man younger than 30 in good health. Some clones in this sample may be carry-over from other donors' samples. The CDR3 nucleotides are TGTGCCAGCATTCAACAGGGACTTACTGGAAACACCATATATTTT. Its protein product is CASIQQGLTGNTIYF.